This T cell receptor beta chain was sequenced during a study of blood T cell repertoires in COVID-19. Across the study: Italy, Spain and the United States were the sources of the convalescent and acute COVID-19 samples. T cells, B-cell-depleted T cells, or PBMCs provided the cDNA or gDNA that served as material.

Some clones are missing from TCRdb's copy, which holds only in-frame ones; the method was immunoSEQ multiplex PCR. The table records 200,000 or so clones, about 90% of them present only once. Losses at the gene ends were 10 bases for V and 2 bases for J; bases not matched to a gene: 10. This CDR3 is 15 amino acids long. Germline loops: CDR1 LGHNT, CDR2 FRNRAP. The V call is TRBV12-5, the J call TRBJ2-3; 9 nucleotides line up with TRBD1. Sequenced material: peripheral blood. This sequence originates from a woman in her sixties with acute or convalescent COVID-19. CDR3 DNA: TGTGCTACTTCCTGGACAGGGGACCCCACAGATACGCAGTATTTT. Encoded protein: CATSWTGDPTDTQYF.